This is a list of T cell receptor beta chains from one sample in a study of CD4 T cells in relation to SARS-CoV-2 and coronaviruses. The data were produced by immunoSEQ multiplex PCR, yet TCRdb's version contains in-frame clones alone and is incomplete. The sample yields about 29,000 clones, nearly 80% seen once. No antigen is known for these receptors. What was sequenced was CD4+ T cells from PBMCs, cultured in vitro. These receptors were taken from a human donor in good health. The CDR3 runs from the conserved cysteine through the conserved F or W. A D gene is named only where the DNA matches it firmly. A row's size may be missing; if present it is once, few, many or a size class.

>TRBV5-5|-|TRBJ2-3|-
TGTGCCAGCAGCTTGGTCCGGGGCACAGATACGCAGTATTTT
CASSLVRGTDTQYF
>TRBV19|-|TRBJ2-7|-
TGTGCCAGTAGTATTGGCACCGATGGAGCCTACGAGCAGTACTTC
CASSIGTDGAYEQYF
>TRBV30|TRBD2|TRBJ2-1|-
TGTGCCTGGAGTGTTTCCACTAGCGGCAATGAGCAGTTCTTC
CAWSVSTSGNEQFF
>TRBV3-1/TRBV3-2|-|TRBJ2-5|-
TGTGCCAGCAGCCAAAATGGGGAGACCCAGTACTTC
CASSQNGETQYF
>TRBV7-2|TRBD2|TRBJ2-7|-
TGTGCCACGAGGCCTAGCGGGAGGTACGAGCAGTACTTC
CATRPSGRYEQYF
>TRBV11-2|-|TRBJ1-3|-
TGTGCCAGCTCGGTCCCCTGGGGAGCCTTAAGAAACACCATATATTTT
CASSVPWGALRNTIYF
>TRBV29-1|-|TRBJ2-3|-
TGCAGCGTAGGGGACACAGATACGCAGTATTTT
CSVGDTDTQYF
>TRBV19|-|TRBJ1-1|-
TGTGCCAGTAGTAACTTCGCGGGCCCGGGGATGAACACTGAAGCTTTCTTT
CASSNFAGPGMNTEAFF
>TRBV7-2|TRBD1|TRBJ1-4|few
TGTGCCAGCAGCTTTGACAGGGGGAATGAAAAACTGTTTTTT
CASSFDRGNEKLFF
>TRBV18|-|TRBJ2-7|few
TGTGCCAGCTCATCCTCCTCCTACGAGCAGTACTTC
CASSSSSYEQYF
>TRBV7-9|-|TRBJ1-1|once
TGTGCCAGCAGCTTAGGAGACAAAATTGAAGCTTTCTTT
CASSLGDKIEAFF
>TRBV19|-|TRBJ1-2|-
TGTGCCAGTAGTATTAGGGGCAGAGCTGATGGCTACACCTTC
CASSIRGRADGYTF
>TRBV30|TRBD1|TRBJ1-5|-
TGTGCCTGGAGTATTGGCCAGGGGGTGACCCAGCATTTT
CAWSIGQGVTQHF
>TRBV6-1|-|TRBJ2-4|-
TGTGCCAGCAGTGAAATGGGCGGGGTGGCCAAAAACATTCAGTACTTC
CASSEMGGVAKNIQYF
>TRBV12-3/TRBV12-4|-|TRBJ1-5|-
TGTGCCAGCACCCAGGGGTATCAGCCCCAGCATTTT
CASTQGYQPQHF
>TRBV4-3|-|TRBJ2-1|-
TGCGCCAGCAGCCAAGCAGAATACAATGAGCAGTTCTTC
CASSQAEYNEQFF